Below, one TCR beta chain is given with its context. This clonotype was detected ten times or more. Its antigen target is currently unknown. It has no much larger one-base neighbor in the sample; base qualities were not kept. The TCR beta CDR3 regions were amplified from the RNA transcripts. The first round of RT-PCR for the TCR CDR3 was performed with the HTBI primer set and the Qiagen OneStep RT-PCR kit. A second multiplex PCR round built the libraries, followed by size selection and purification. Paired-end sequencing of the libraries was performed with 100 bp reads on an Illumina HiSeq2000. The authors' analysis ran thus. SOAPnuke was used to process the raw data, removing reads that contained adapters or uncalled bases, had a mean Phred below 15, or lacked an exact match to the constant primer or identifier. High-quality paired reads were merged with COPE v1.2.5, and unique nucleotide sequences were defined as clonotypes. MiTCR v1.1 was used to align clonotypes to the IMGT TRBV, TRBD and TRBJ reference segments. The analysis included only V-J combinations with a frequency above 0.0001, which together covered over 98% of the repertoires. The TCS score was defined as the ratio of F50 (clonal expansion) to E x V (chaos), calculated using BLOSUM62-based TCRdist between CDR3 peptides within each V-J. Welch's t-statistics and random forest reduced around 510 V-J features to roughly 13, which were used in a naive Bayes classifier (R e1071). The public reads were quality trimmed at Q25 with fastp and then assembled into clones with MiXCR by TCRdb, keeping productive beta chains. CDR3 protein sequences are deduplicated, and each keeps its most common genes and DNA. These V and J calls derive from TCRdb rather than the authors' analysis. Recorded for this sample are hundreds of thousands of distinct CDR3 sequences; about 15% of them occurred a single time. Of the sample, approximately 10% falls within the top ten clones.

From its cysteine to its phenylalanine, the CDR3 spans 13 amino acids. Only CDR3 DNA is held: 39 bases, read in frame from base 1. Unmatched junction bases come to 0, with V trimmed by 3 bases and J by 4 bases. According to the germline V gene (reference sequence), CDR1 reads DFQATT and CDR2 reads SNEGSKA. A patient counted as having stable Graves' hyperthyroidism if no progression to ophthalmopathy occurred over 18 months of follow-up. Hyperthyroidism patients were aged 18 to 65 years and newly diagnosed, with disease duration of less than 2 months. The study excluded patients with uncontrolled infections, other autoimmune diseases, pregnancy or lactation. Diagnoses relied on clinical symptoms, serum thyroxine and TRAb, thyroid ultrasound and orbital computed tomography. PBMCs were separated from 8 to 10 ml of fresh peripheral blood using Ficoll-Paque density gradient centrifugation. Total RNA was extracted using Trizol reagent, and RNA quality was assessed on an Agilent 2100 Bioanalyzer.

This specimen comes from a study of T cells in Graves' hyperthyroidism and ophthalmopathy (dated by TCRdb to between 2017 and 2020). With respect to the entire study: Peripheral blood was sampled at the time of initial diagnosis, prior to any treatment. For training and testing, the roughly 93 patients in the discovery cohort were randomly divided in a 7:3 ratio. Thyroid tissue and blood T-cell repertoires from about 6 Graves' hyperthyroidism patients were also compared in the study. Once sampling was done, hyperthyroidism patients were given methimazole at a starting dose of 30 mg daily, whereas ophthalmopathy patients were given high-dose intravenous methylprednisolone. According to the paper, TCR Vbeta CDR3 sequencing was carried out on 135 peripheral blood samples, which came from 40 to 45 ophthalmopathy, about 75 hyperthyroidism and roughly 17 progressor patients. A discovery cohort of about a hundred patients, 43 with Graves' ophthalmopathy and more than 55 with stable Graves' hyperthyroidism, was used to find distinguishing TCR V-J signatures. An independent validation cohort of some 18 hyperthyroidism patients and approximately 17 patients who later progressed to ophthalmopathy tested prospective prediction of ophthalmopathy.

The study at large found these results: Most expanded thyroid clonotypes (frequency above 0.001) were also found in blood, which suggests that blood repertoires may mirror thyroid immune responses. No statistical method was used to set the sample size in advance, and investigators knew the group allocation. Ophthalmopathy was separated from stable hyperthyroidism by a 13 V-J signature model, with around 90% sensitivity and 81% to 82% specificity obtained in cross-validation and 80%/75% obtained in testing. During validation, the model predicted progression to ophthalmopathy a median of about 6.3 months ahead of onset, with just under 71% sensitivity and 72% to 80% specificity.

Recombination connected TRBV20-1 to TRBJ2-2; 9 central bases correspond to TRBD2. This sequence was found in a woman between 18 and 29 years old with Graves' hyperthyroidism. Sequenced input: blood. CDR3 protein: CSARTSGTGELFF. The bases read TGCAGTGCTAGGACTAGCGGCACCGGGGAGCTGTTTTTT.